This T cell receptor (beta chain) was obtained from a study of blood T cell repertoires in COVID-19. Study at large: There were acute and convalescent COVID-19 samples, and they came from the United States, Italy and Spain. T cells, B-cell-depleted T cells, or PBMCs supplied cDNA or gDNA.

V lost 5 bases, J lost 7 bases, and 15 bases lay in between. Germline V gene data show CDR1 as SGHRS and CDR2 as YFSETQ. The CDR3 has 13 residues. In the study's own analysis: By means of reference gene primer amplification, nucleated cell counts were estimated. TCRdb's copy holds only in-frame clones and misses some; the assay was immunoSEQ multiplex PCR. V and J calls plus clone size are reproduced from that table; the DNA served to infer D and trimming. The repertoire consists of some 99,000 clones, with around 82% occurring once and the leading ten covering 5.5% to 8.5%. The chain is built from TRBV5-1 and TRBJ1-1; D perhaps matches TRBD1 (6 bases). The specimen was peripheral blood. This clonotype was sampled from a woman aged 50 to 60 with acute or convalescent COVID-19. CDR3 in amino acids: CASREQGEGEAFF. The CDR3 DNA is TGCGCCAGCAGGGAACAGGGCGAGGGTGAAGCTTTCTTT.